The 8 T cell receptor beta chains below were found in one sample sequenced in a study of T-cell reconstitution after alpha-beta-depleted transplantation in children. Researchers prepared the TCRbeta library using unique molecular identifiers, the study reports. In TCRdb, the PCR reads were re-called with MiXCR into one record per CDR3 protein. This sample has around 190,000 distinct CDR3 sequences, with 6.6% found just once. The material was PBMCs, obtained before TCRalphabeta/CD19-depleted stem cell transplant. These TCRs come from a boy younger than 10 with acute lymphoblastic leukemia, due to receive a stem cell transplant.

This rearrangement joins TRBV28 to TRBJ1-2; the match to TRBD1 covers 9 bases. V was pared by 6 bases and J by 4 bases, with 12 bases of the junction left unmatched. The CDR3 runs to 16 residues. The germline V gene has CDR1 MDHEN and CDR2 SYDVKM. In nucleotides, the CDR3 is TGTGCCAGCAGCCCCCCCCCCGGGGACAGGGTCTATGGCTACACCTTC. Protein product: CASSPPPGDRVYGYTF.

This clonotype was recorded at least ten times. The DNA for the CDR3 is TGCAGTGCTAGTTCTTCGCGGGGGGCCCGGGTAGATACGCAGTATTTT. This codes for CSASSSRGARVDTQYF. This chain connects TRBV20-1 to TRBJ2-3, with TRBD2 matching 8 bases. The V segment lost 3 bases and the J segment 5 bases; nucleotides outside the gene matches: 13. This CDR3 has 16 amino acids. Germline V lookup: CDR1 DFQATT, CDR2 SNEGSKA (reference sequence).

This clonotype appeared many times. The V call is TRBV28, the J call TRBJ2-7; 8 bases map to TRBD2. After removal of 4 bases from V and 1 base from J, the junction contained 9 bases not matched to a gene. CDR1 is MDHEN, CDR2 SYDVKM, per germline. This CDR3 is built from 16 residues. CDR3: CASSSAGTSRSYEQYF. The CDR3 DNA reads as TGTGCCAGCAGTTCCGCCGGGACTAGTAGGTCCTACGAGCAGTACTTC.

This clonotype was seen repeatedly, ten times or more. This sequence joins TRBV7-9 and TRBJ2-1; possible D gene TRBD1, 6 bases. Trimming removed 5 bases from V and 3 bases from J, with 14 bases in between. The CDR3 is made up of 15 amino acids. Germline V CDR1 and CDR2: SEHNR, FQNEAQ (reference sequence). The CDR3 region has the DNA TGTGCCAGCAGCACACAGGGCCTAAGCTACAATGAGCAGTTCTTC. Translation gives CASSTQGLSYNEQFF. Based on the CDR3 plus reference TRBV7-9 and TRBJ2-1, the full variable domain is DTGVSQNPRHKITKRGQNVTFRCDPISEHNRLYWYRQTLGQGPEFLTYFQNEAQLEKSRLLSDRFSAERPKGSFSTLEIQRTEQGDSAMYLCASSTQGLSYNEQFFGPGTRLTVL.

Many counts were recorded for this clonotype. The chain combines TRBV20-1 with TRBJ1-3; a possible D gene is TRBD1 (5 bases). CDR1 and CDR2 from the germline V gene are DFQATT and SNEGSKA (reference sequence). The CDR3 length is 15 residues. Trimming took off 3 bases at V and 2 bases at J, with 14 bases between the two ends. The CDR3 reads CSASDPGPAGNTIYF. CDR3 DNA: TGCAGTGCTAGTGATCCAGGGCCGGCTGGAAACACCATATATTTT.

The table lists this clonotype with many counts. The rearrangement links TRBV20-1 to TRBJ2-7; weak D call: TRBD1 (6 bases). Deletions cut 0 bases from V and 2 bases from J, with 14 bases between. CDR1 and CDR2 (germline): DFQATT, SNEGSKA (reference sequence). There are 15 residues in the CDR3. CDR3: CSARELGQKPYEQYF. The DNA of the CDR3 is TGCAGTGCTAGAGAATTAGGACAGAAGCCCTACGAGCAGTACTTC.

Many counts were recorded for this clonotype. The rearrangement uses TRBV15 and TRBJ2-7, with D perhaps matching TRBD1 (6 bases). The length of the CDR3 is 16 residues. V lost 0 bases and J 2 bases, leaving 14 bases between the germline ends. Per germline, CDR1 LNHNV and CDR2 YYDKDF (reference sequence). The chain's CDR3 is CATSRDQGSRAYEQYF. Here the CDR3 DNA reads TGTGCCACCAGCAGAGACCAGGGGAGTAGGGCCTACGAGCAGTACTTC.

The rearrangement joins TRBV28 to TRBJ1-4; possibly TRBD1 for D (5 bases). CDR3 length equals 14 residues. Per the germline V gene, CDR1 is MDHEN and CDR2 is SYDVKM. V was pared by 3 bases and J by 7 bases, with 12 bases between. Here the CDR3 reads CASSLRQLPEKLFF. In nucleotides, the CDR3 is TGTGCCAGCAGTTTGCGACAGCTTCCTGAAAAACTGTTTTTT.